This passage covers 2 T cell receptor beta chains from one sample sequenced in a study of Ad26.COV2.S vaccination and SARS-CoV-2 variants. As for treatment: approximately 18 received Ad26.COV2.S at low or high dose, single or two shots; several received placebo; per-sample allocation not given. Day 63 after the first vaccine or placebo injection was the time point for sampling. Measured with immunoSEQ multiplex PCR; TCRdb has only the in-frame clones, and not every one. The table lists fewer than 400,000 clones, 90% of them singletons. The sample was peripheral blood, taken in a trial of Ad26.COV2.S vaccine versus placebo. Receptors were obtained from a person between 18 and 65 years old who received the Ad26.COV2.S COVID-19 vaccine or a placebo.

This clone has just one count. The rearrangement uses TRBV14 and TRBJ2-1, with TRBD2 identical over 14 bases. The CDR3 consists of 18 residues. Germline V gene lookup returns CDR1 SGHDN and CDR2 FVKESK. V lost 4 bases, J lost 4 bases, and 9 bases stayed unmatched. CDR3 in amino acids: CASSPISTSGGDYNEQFF. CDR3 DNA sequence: TGTGCCAGCAGCCCCATCTCGACTAGCGGGGGGGATTACAATGAGCAGTTCTTC.

This CDR3 is CASSLGTVNTIYF. CDR3 in DNA: TGTGCCAGCAGCCTTGGGACAGTCAACACCATATATTTT. The V gene is TRBV7-9, the J gene TRBJ1-3, with 7 bases identical to TRBD1. This CDR3 contains 13 residues. V shed 5 bases and J 7 bases; nucleotides not matched to a gene: 5. Looked up from germline, CDR1 is SEHNR and CDR2 is FQNEAQ (reference sequence).